This entry lists 18 T cell receptor beta chains sequenced from one sample in a study of blood T cell repertoires in COVID-19. TCRdb's copy holds only in-frame clones and misses some; the assay was immunoSEQ multiplex PCR. The sample includes nearly 60,000 clones, 90% of them seen just once. The specimen sequenced was peripheral blood. The receptors stem from a man between 60 and 75 years old with active COVID-19.

V and J are TRBV5-1 and TRBJ1-1, with a tentative D call TRBD1 (6 bases). V lost 4 bases and J lost 7, with 14 bases in between. The CDR3 has 13 residues. Germline CDR1 SGHRS, CDR2 YFSETQ. The CDR3 sequence is CASSPRTELEAFF. For the CDR3, the DNA is TGCGCCAGCAGCCCGCGGACAGAACTTGAAGCTTTCTTT.

V usage is TRBV6-5 and J usage is TRBJ1-2, with no clear D. The CDR3 is 16 residues long. CDR1 and CDR2 from the germline V gene are MNHEY and SVGAGI. Deletions cut 2 bases from V and 3 bases from J, with 16 bases between. The CDR3 nucleotides read TGTGCCAGCAGTTACCGAAGTAGTCCCCCGGACTATGGCTACACCTTC. Its translation: CASSYRSSPPDYGYTF.

The V gene is TRBV3-1 (or the pseudogene TRBV3-2), the J gene TRBJ2-3; TRBD2 agrees at 11 bases. V was clipped by 4 bases and J by 2 bases; unmatched bases: 5. This CDR3 spans 16 amino acids. CDR1 LGHDT and CDR2 YNNKEL come from the germline V gene (reference sequence). CDR3 region: CASSLSSGGPTDTQYF. The CDR3, as DNA: TGTGCCAGCAGCCTCTCTAGCGGGGGGCCCACAGATACGCAGTATTTT.

J is TRBJ1-5 and V is TRBV4-1, with D possibly matching TRBD1 (5 bases). Germline CDR1 and CDR2: MGHRA and YSYEKL. The CDR3 length is 15 residues. V was cut by 0 bases and J by 10 bases, with 16 bases left in between. CDR3 residues: CASSQDRGNQIPQHF. Written as DNA, the CDR3 is TGCGCCAGCAGCCAAGATAGGGGCAATCAGATCCCCCAGCATTTT.

The V and J genes are TRBV6-5 and TRBJ2-1; a possible D gene is TRBD1 (5 bases). The germline CDR1 and CDR2 sequences are MNHEY and SVGAGI. The CDR3 consists of 14 residues. The V end was cut by 6 bases, the J end by 4 bases, with 13 bases between. The CDR3 loop is CASRETAGYNEQFF. The CDR3 nucleotides read TGTGCCAGCAGGGAGACAGCAGGTTACAATGAGCAGTTCTTC.

This clone was recorded only once. The chain employs TRBV5-1 and TRBJ2-7, with 9 bases fitting TRBD2. The V gene end was trimmed by 1 base and the J gene end by 2 bases; junction bases not matched to a gene: 7. CDR1 is SGHRS, CDR2 YFSETQ, per germline. The CDR3 totals 16 residues. The CDR3 DNA reads TGCGCCAGCAGCTTGTTTCCTAGCGGGGATACCTACGAGCAGTACTTC. This gives the protein CASSLFPSGDTYEQYF.

The chain's CDR3 is CASSAAGLTEAFF. In DNA form, the CDR3 reads TGTGCCAGCAGCGCCGCGGGGCTTACTGAAGCTTTCTTT. The chain is built from TRBV28 and TRBJ1-1, with TRBD1 as a possible D gene (5 bases). This CDR3 has 13 residues. V was pared by 6 bases and J by 5 bases, with 13 bases between. Germline V lookup: CDR1 MDHEN, CDR2 SYDVKM.

The chain recombines TRBV18 with TRBJ2-1; TRBD2 matches 9 bases. This CDR3 comprises 15 residues. Germline CDR1 reads KGHSH; CDR2 reads LQKENI. Trimming took 6 bases from V and 5 from J; bases not matched to a gene: 8. The CDR3 sequence: CASSSKGGRDNEQFF. DNA of the CDR3: TGTGCCAGCTCGTCCAAGGGCGGGAGGGACAATGAGCAGTTCTTC.

The gene calls are TRBV14 and TRBJ2-7; D is unclear. Germline V gene sequence: CDR1 SGHDN, CDR2 FVKESK. The CDR3 has 16 amino acids. V gave up 2 bases and J gave up 4 bases, with 18 bases separating them. CDR3 amino acids: CASSQPSIDLRYEQYF. CDR3 coding DNA: TGTGCCAGCAGCCAACCTTCCATCGACCTGAGGTACGAGCAGTACTTC.

The chain carries TRBV7-2 and TRBJ2-7; a possible D gene is TRBD2 (6 bases). Germline V gives CDR1 SGHTA, CDR2 FQGNSA. CDR3 length: 14 residues. The V end lost 3 bases, the J end lost 7 bases, and 16 bases lay between the germline ends. The CDR3 is CASSLSFAGLEQYF. The CDR3, as DNA: TGTGCCAGCAGCTTGAGTTTCGCGGGGCTAGAGCAGTACTTC. Full variable domain (remainder filled in from reference TRBV7-2 and TRBJ2-7): GAGVSQSPSNKVTEKGKDVELRCDPISGHTALYWYRQSLGQGLEFLIYFQGNSAPDKSGLPSDRFSAERTGGSVSTLTIQRTQQEDSAVYLCASSLSFAGLEQYFGPGTRLTVT.

V usage is TRBV7-9 and J usage is TRBJ2-3; D possibly corresponds to TRBD2 (6 bases). Germline V lookup: CDR1 SEHNR, CDR2 FQNEAQ (reference sequence). This CDR3 has 15 residues. V shed 6 bases and J shed 0 bases, with 13 bases lying between them. The CDR3 coding sequence is TGTGCCAGCAGTCGGTTCGGGGGAAGCACAGATACGCAGTATTTT. It codes for CASSRFGGSTDTQYF.

The chain joins TRBV7-8 to TRBJ1-1, with a possible D match to TRBD1 (5 bases). This CDR3 comprises 15 residues. V was pared by 0 bases and J by 4 bases, with 12 bases between. CDR1 SGHVS and CDR2 FQNEAQ come from the germline V gene. CDR3 sequence (DNA): TGTGCCAGCAGCTTAGCGCTCAGGGCAGGCACTGAAGCTTTCTTT. This codes for CASSLALRAGTEAFF.

The chain couples TRBV27 to TRBJ1-1, with D possibly being TRBD1 (6 bases). V lost 7 bases, J lost 2 bases, and 11 bases lay in between. The CDR3 extends over 13 amino acids. The germline CDR1 and CDR2 sequences are MNHEY and SMNVEV (reference sequence). CDR3 nucleotides: TGTGCCAGCAACTACAGGGTAAACACTGAAGCTTTCTTT. Translated, it gives CASNYRVNTEAFF.

This clone was seen once. The chain is built from TRBV10-3 and TRBJ2-3, with TRBD2 identical over 12 bases. The trim removed 2 bases at V and 3 bases at J, leaving 3 bases unmatched. Germline CDR1 and CDR2: ENHRY and SYGVKD. The CDR3 runs 16 residues. CDR3 sequence: CAISEPGLAGTDTQYF. CDR3 nucleotide sequence: TGTGCCATCAGTGAGCCAGGACTAGCGGGGACAGATACGCAGTATTTT.

The chain has TRBV14 and TRBJ1-3; 9 bases are a match to TRBD1. The germline V gene has CDR1 SGHDN and CDR2 FVKESK. The CDR3 is made up of 17 amino acids. V shed 9 bases and J 0 bases; nucleotides not matched to a gene: 12. The CDR3 sequence: CARKEKTGGSSGNTIYF. CDR3 sequence (DNA): TGTGCCAGAAAAGAGAAGACAGGGGGTTCCTCTGGAAACACCATATATTTT. Variable domain in full (rest from reference TRBV14 and TRBJ1-3): EAGVTQFPSHSVIEKGQTVTLRCDPISGHDNLYWYRRVMGKEIKFLLHFVKESKQDESGMPNNRFLAERTGGTYSTLKVQPAELEDSGVYFCARKEKTGGSSGNTIYFGEGSWLTVV.

This chain links TRBV7-8 with TRBJ2-1, with D perhaps matching TRBD2 (5 bases). CDR1 SGHVS and CDR2 FQNEAQ come from the germline V gene. The CDR3 loop spans 20 amino acids. Deletions cut 3 bases from V and 0 bases from J, with 24 bases between. In nucleotides, the CDR3 is TGTGCCAGCAGCTTGGACTCCTTATCCATTGCCCAAATCTCCTACAATGAGCAGTTCTTC. Encoded protein: CASSLDSLSIAQISYNEQFF.

For this clone: Sequence at one end of the junction differs from germline and may be a read error. The chain joins TRBV3-1 (or the pseudogene TRBV3-2) to TRBJ1-4; 7 bases map to TRBD1. Germline CDR1 is LGHDT and CDR2 is YNNKEL (reference sequence). The length of the CDR3 is 15 residues. The CDR3 sequence: CASSPTGTAKEKLFF. The CDR3 region has the DNA TGTGCCAGCAGCCCGACAGGGACGGCTAAGGAAAAACTGTTTTTT.

The CDR3 bases are TGTGCCAGCAGGCAGACAGGGAGTGGCTCCTACGAGCAGTACTTC. Its translation is CASRQTGSGSYEQYF. This sequence joins TRBV27 and TRBJ2-7, with TRBD1 identical over 7 bases. The V segment lost 6 bases and the J segment 0 bases; nucleotides outside the gene matches: 8. The CDR3 totals 15 residues. The germline V gene has CDR1 MNHEY and CDR2 SMNVEV (reference sequence).